The text below deals with one T cell receptor beta chain. This sample's time point: week 3, after first cycle of checkpoint inhibitor. Prior systemic cancer therapy, immunosuppressant use and other active malignancies excluded patients. This specimen comes from a study of blood T cell dynamics during melanoma immunotherapy. The wider study: Metastatic melanoma patients received first-line pembrolizumab or nivolumab plus ipilimumab.

Each bulk PBMC sample had roughly 400 ng DNA loaded. Only in-frame clones appear in the TCRdb table, and some are missing; sequencing was by immunoSEQ multiplex PCR. The sample lists around 9,000 clones; 87% were seen once. Germline lookup yields CDR1 SGHTS and CDR2 YDEGEE. The CDR3 is 14 residues long. V lost 0 bases, J lost 0 bases, and 4 bases lay in between. Sample: blood, taken from a patient treated with checkpoint blockade. The V gene is TRBV5-8, the J gene TRBJ1-5; D gene uncertain. This receptor was obtained from a human donor with melanoma. The CDR3 DNA sequence: TGTGCCAGCAGCTTGGGGGTTAGCAATCAGCCCCAGCATTTT. Translating it yields CASSLGVSNQPQHF. Full variable domain (missing parts from reference TRBV5-8 and TRBJ1-5): EAGVTQSPTHLIKTRGQQATLRCSPISGHTSVYWYQQALGLGLQFLLWYDEGEERNRGNFPPRFSGRQFPNYSSELNVNALELEDSALYLCASSLGVSNQPQHFGDGTRLSIL.